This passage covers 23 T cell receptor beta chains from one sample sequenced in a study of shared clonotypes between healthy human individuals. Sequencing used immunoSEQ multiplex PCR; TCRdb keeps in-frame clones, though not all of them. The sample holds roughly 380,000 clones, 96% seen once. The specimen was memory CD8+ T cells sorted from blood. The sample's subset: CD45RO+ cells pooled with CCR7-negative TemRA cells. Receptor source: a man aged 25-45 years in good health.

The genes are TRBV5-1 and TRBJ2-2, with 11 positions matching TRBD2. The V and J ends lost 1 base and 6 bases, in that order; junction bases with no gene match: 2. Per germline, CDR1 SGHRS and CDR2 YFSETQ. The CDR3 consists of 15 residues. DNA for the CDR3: TGCGCCAGCAGCTTGACTAGCGGGAGAGCCGGGGAGCTGTTTTTT. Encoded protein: CASSLTSGRAGELFF.

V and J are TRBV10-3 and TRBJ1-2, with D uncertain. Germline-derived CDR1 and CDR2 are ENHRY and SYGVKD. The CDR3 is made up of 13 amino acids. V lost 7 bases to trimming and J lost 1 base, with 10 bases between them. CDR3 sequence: CAITTDNNYGYTF. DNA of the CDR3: TGTGCCATCACCACTGACAATAACTATGGCTACACCTTC.

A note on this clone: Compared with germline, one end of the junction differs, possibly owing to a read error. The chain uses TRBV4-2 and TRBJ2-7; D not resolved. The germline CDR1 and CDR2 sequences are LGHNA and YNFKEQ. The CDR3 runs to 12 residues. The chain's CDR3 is CVSSQSLGEQYF. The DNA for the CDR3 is TGTGTCAGCAGCCAATCCCTAGGGGAGCAGTACTTC.

DNA of the CDR3: TGTGCCAGCAGTTTTAAGACTGGCTCCTACGAGCAGTACTTC. Translation: CASSFKTGSYEQYF. The gene calls are TRBV28 and TRBJ2-7, with D uncertain. From germline, CDR1 is MDHEN and CDR2 SYDVKM. V lost 3 bases and J lost 0, with 9 bases in between. This CDR3 region has 14 residues.

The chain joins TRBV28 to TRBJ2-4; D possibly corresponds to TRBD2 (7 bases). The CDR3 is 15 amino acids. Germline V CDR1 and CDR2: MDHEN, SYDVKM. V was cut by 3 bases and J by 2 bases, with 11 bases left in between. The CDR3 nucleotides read TGTGCCAGCAGTTTGGGGGGGCTAACCAAAAACATTCAGTACTTC. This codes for CASSLGGLTKNIQYF.

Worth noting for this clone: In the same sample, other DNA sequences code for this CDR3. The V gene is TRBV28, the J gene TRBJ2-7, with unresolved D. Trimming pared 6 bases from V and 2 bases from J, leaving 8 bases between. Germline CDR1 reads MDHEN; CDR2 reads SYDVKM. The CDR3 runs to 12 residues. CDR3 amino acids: CASSRVPYEQYF. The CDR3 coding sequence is TGTGCCAGCAGCCGGGTCCCCTACGAGCAGTACTTC.

This chain's CDR3 is CASSRGWGSYTDTQYF. Here the CDR3 DNA reads TGTGCCAGCAGCCGCGGGTGGGGCAGTTACACAGATACGCAGTATTTT. The chain has TRBV5-4 and TRBJ2-3, with D possibly called TRBD1 or TRBD2 (5 bases each). Germline V gene data show CDR1 as SGHNT and CDR2 as YYREEE (reference sequence). V dropped 4 bases and J dropped 2 bases, with 17 bases sitting between them. The CDR3 length is 16 residues. Variable domain in full (rest from reference TRBV5-4 and TRBJ2-3): ETGVTQSPTHLIKTRGQQVTLRCSSQSGHNTVSWYQQALGQGPQFIFQYYREEENGRGNFPPRFSGLQFPNYSSELNVNALELDDSALYLCASSRGWGSYTDTQYFGPGTRLTVL.

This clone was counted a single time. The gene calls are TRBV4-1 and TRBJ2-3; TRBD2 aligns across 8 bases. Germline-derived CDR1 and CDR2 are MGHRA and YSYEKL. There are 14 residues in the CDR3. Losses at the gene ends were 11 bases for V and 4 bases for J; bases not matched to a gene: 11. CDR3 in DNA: TGCGCCGGGCCCGGGAGGGAGCGATCAGATACGCAGTATTTT. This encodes CAGPGRERSDTQYF.

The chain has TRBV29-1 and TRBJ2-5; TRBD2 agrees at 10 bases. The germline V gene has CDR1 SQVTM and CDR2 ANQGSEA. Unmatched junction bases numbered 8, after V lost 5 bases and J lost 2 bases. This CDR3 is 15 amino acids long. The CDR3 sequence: CSVSPSGRGQETQYF. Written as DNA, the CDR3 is TGCAGCGTTTCACCTAGCGGGAGAGGGCAAGAGACCCAGTACTTC. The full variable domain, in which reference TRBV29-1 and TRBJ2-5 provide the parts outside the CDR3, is SAVISQKPSRDICQRGTSLTIQCQVDSQVTMMFWYRQQPGQSLTLIATANQGSEATYESGFVIDKFPISRPNLTFSTLTVSNMSPEDSSIYLCSVSPSGRGQETQYFGPGTRLLVL.

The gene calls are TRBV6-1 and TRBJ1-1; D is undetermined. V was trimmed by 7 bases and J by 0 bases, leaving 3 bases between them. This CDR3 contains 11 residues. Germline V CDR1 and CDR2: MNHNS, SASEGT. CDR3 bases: TGTGCCAGCAAAATGAACACTGAAGCTTTCTTT. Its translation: CASKMNTEAFF.

CDR3 nucleotides: TGTGCCATCACCGGGGACAGGGGACAGCCCCAGCATTTT. As protein: CAITGDRGQPQHF. The rearrangement links TRBV10-3 to TRBJ1-5; the match to TRBD1 covers 10 bases. The CDR3 length is 13 residues. Germline V lookup: CDR1 ENHRY, CDR2 SYGVKD. V shed 7 bases and J 7 bases; nucleotides not matched to a gene: 4.

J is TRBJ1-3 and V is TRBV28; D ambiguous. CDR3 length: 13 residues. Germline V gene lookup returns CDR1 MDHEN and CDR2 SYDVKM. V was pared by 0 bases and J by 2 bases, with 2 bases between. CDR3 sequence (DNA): TGTGCCAGCAGTTTATGGACTGGAAACACCATATATTTT. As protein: CASSLWTGNTIYF.

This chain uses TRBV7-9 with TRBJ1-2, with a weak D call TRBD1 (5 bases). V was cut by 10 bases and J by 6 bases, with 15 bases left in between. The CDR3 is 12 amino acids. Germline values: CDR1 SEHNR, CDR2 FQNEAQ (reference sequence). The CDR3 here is CATPWGVNGYTF. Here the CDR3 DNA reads TGTGCCACCCCGTGGGGGGTGAATGGCTACACCTTC. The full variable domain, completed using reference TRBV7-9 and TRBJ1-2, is DTGVSQNPRHKITKRGQNVTFRCDPISEHNRLYWYRQTLGQGPEFLTYFQNEAQLEKSRLLSDRFSAERPKGSFSTLEIQRTEQGDSAMYLCATPWGVNGYTFGSGTRLTVV.

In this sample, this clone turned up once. The CDR3 nucleotides read TGTGCCAGTAGTTCCCGGGACAAAACAACTAATGAAAAACTGTTTTTT. The encoded protein is CASSSRDKTTNEKLFF. The chain has TRBV19 and TRBJ1-4; tentatively, D is TRBD1 (6 bases). This CDR3 has 16 residues. V lost 5 bases and J 0 bases, leaving 13 bases between the germline ends. CDR1 and CDR2 from the germline V gene are LNHDA and SQIVND (reference sequence). The full variable domain, completed using reference TRBV19 and TRBJ1-4, is DGGITQSPKYLFRKEGQNVTLSCEQNLNHDAMYWYRQDPGQGLRLIYYSQIVNDFQKGDIAEGYSVSREKKESFPLTVTSAQKNPTAFYLCASSSRDKTTNEKLFFGSGTQLSVL.

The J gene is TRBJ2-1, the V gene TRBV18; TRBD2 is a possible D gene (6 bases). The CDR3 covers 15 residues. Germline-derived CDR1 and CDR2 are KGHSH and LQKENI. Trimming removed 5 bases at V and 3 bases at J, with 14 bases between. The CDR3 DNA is TGTGCCAGCTCAAGACCGGGACTGGACTACAATGAGCAGTTCTTC. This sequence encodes CASSRPGLDYNEQFF.

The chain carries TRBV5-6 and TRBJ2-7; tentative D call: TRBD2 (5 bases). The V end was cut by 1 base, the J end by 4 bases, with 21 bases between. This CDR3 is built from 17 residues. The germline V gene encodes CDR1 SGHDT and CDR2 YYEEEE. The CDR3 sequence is CASSLWSALDWEYEQYF. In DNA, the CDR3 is TGTGCCAGCAGCTTGTGGTCCGCTTTAGATTGGGAGTACGAGCAGTACTTC.

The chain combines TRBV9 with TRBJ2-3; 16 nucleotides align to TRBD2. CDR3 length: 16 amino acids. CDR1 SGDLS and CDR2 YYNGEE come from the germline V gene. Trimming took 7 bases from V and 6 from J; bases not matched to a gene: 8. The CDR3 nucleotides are TGTGCCAGCGGTACCGGGACTAGCGGGAGGGCCGATACGCAGTATTTT. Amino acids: CASGTGTSGRADTQYF.

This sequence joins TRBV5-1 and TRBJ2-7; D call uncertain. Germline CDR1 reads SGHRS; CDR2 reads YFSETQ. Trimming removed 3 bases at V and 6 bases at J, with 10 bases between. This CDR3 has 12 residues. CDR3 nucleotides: TGCGCCAGCAGCTATTCTGTGGGCGAGCAGTACTTC. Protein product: CASSYSVGEQYF.

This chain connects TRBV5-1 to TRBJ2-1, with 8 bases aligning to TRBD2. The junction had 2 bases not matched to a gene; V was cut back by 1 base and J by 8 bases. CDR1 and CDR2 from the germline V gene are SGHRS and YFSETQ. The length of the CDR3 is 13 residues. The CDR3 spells CASSLLAGHEQFF. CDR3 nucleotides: TGCGCCAGCAGCTTGCTAGCGGGTCATGAGCAGTTCTTC. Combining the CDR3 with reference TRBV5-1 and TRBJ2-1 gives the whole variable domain KAGVTQTPRYLIKTRGQQVTLSCSPISGHRSVSWYQQTPGQGLQFLFEYFSETQRNKGNFPGRFSGRQFSNSRSEMNVSTLELGDSALYLCASSLLAGHEQFFGPGTRLTVL.

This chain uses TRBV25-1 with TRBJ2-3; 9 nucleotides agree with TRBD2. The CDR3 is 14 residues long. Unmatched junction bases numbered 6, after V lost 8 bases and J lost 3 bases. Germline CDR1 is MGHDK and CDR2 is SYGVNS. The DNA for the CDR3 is TGTGCCAGCGCGTTAGCGGGAGCGACAGATACGCAGTATTTT. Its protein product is CASALAGATDTQYF.

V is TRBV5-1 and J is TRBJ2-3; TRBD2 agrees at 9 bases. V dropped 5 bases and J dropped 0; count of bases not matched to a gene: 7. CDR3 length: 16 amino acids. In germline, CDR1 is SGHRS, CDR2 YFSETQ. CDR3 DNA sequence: TGCGCCAGCAGACGACGGACTAGCGTGAGCACAGATACGCAGTATTTT. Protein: CASRRRTSVSTDTQYF. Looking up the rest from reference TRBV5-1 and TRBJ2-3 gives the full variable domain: KAGVTQTPRYLIKTRGQQVTLSCSPISGHRSVSWYQQTPGQGLQFLFEYFSETQRNKGNFPGRFSGRQFSNSRSEMNVSTLELGDSALYLCASRRRTSVSTDTQYFGPGTRLTVL.

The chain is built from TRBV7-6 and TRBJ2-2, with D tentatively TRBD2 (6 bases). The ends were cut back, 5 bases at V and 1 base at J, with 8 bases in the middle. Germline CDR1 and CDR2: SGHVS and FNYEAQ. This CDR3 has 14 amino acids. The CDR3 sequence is CASSARGNTGELFF. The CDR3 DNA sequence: TGTGCCAGCAGCGCGCGGGGGAACACCGGGGAGCTGTTTTTT.

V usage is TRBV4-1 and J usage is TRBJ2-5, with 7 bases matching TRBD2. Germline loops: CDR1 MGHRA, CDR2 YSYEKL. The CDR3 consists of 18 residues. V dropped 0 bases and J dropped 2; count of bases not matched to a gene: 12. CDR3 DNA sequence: TGCGCCAGCAGCCAAGAGGCGCGGACGCTCGGGGGGCAAGAGACCCAGTACTTC. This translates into CASSQEARTLGGQETQYF.